This passage covers 13 T cell receptor beta chains from one sample sequenced in a study of T cells in Graves' hyperthyroidism and ophthalmopathy. RNA transcripts provided the source from which TCR beta CDR3 regions were amplified. The TCR CDR3 was amplified in a first-round RT-PCR using the HTBI primer set. TCRdb analysed the multiplex PCR reads with MiXCR anew, one entry per CDR3 protein. Here the sample spans a few hundred thousand distinct CDR3 sequences, 15% to 19% being singletons. Sequenced material: blood. These receptors all come from a woman aged 25 to 39 with Graves' hyperthyroidism.

This clonotype was detected only a few times. The gene calls are TRBV29-1 and TRBJ1-1; 7 bases align to TRBD1. V lost 3 bases and J lost 7; bases outside the gene matches: 8. The germline V gene encodes CDR1 SQVTM and CDR2 ANQGSEA. The CDR3 consists of 13 residues. The CDR3 sequence: CSVDTTGASEAFF. The CDR3 DNA is TGCAGCGTTGATACCACAGGGGCGAGTGAAGCTTTCTTT.

This clonotype was recorded many times. The V gene is TRBV11-2, the J gene TRBJ2-2, with 7 positions matching TRBD1. The CDR3 has 15 amino acids. In germline, CDR1 is SGHAT, CDR2 FQNNGV. V trimming: 3 bases; J trimming: 4 bases; junction bases outside the gene matches: 5. The CDR3, as DNA: TGTGCCAGCAGCTTTCTGGCAGGGGGCACCGGGGAGCTGTTTTTT. This sequence encodes CASSFLAGGTGELFF.

This clonotype was observed at least ten times. V is TRBV6-1 and J is TRBJ1-2; D possibly corresponds to TRBD1 (5 bases). V was shortened by 2 bases and J by 7 bases, with 11 bases between the two germline ends. This CDR3 is built from 13 residues. Per germline, CDR1 MNHNS and CDR2 SASEGT. CDR3: CASSESLGGGYTF. The CDR3, as DNA: TGTGCCAGCAGTGAAAGCTTGGGGGGTGGCTACACCTTC.

The chain recombines TRBV9 with TRBJ2-2; tentative D call: TRBD2 (6 bases). Trimming took 0 bases from V and 1 from J, leaving 13 bases between them. Germline assignment: CDR1 SGDLS and CDR2 YYNGEE. The CDR3 runs 17 residues. CDR3 sequence: CASSVGGDSRNTGELFF. CDR3 in DNA: TGTGCCAGCAGCGTAGGCGGGGACTCCCGGAACACCGGGGAGCTGTTTTTT. Supplemented by reference TRBV9 and TRBJ2-2, the full variable domain reads DSGVTQTPKHLITATGQRVTLRCSPRSGDLSVYWYQQSLDQGLQFLIQYYNGEERAKGNILERFSAQQFPDLHSELNLSSLELGDSALYFCASSVGGDSRNTGELFFGEGSRLTVL.

This chain joins TRBV12-3 or TRBV12-4 and TRBJ2-7; 12 bases are shared with TRBD1. The CDR3 is made up of 14 amino acids. Trimming took 6 bases from V and 5 from J; bases not matched to a gene: 5. The CDR3 is CASRTGQGADEQYF. The CDR3 DNA reads TGTGCCAGCAGGACGGGACAGGGGGCAGACGAGCAGTACTTC.

In its sample, this clonotype was seen many times. The rearrangement joins TRBV3-1 to TRBJ1-2; no definite D call. V was trimmed by 4 bases and J by 8 bases, leaving 23 bases between them. Germline CDR1 reads LGHDT; CDR2 reads YNNKEL (reference sequence). CDR3 length equals 16 residues. The CDR3 DNA is TGTGCCAGCAGCCGCCCCAACGGCGGTACCTCCGGCGGCTACACCTTC. It is translated as CASSRPNGGTSGGYTF.

This clonotype was recorded many times. CDR3 sequence reads: CASSFAGRFYNEQFF. The CDR3 DNA reads as TGTGCCAGCAGTTTCGCTGGACGATTCTACAATGAGCAGTTCTTC. The chain joins TRBV28 to TRBJ2-1, with D hard to call. Trimming removed 3 bases at V and 3 bases at J, with 12 bases between. The CDR3 consists of 15 residues. Per the germline V gene, CDR1 is MDHEN and CDR2 is SYDVKM.

This clonotype was seen at least ten times. CDR3 DNA: TGTGCCAGCATCAGACAGGGAATAACGTTAGATACGCAGTATTTT. Protein sequence: CASIRQGITLDTQYF. The chain links TRBV2 to TRBJ2-3, with TRBD1 matching over 7 bases. This CDR3 comprises 15 residues. Germline lookup yields CDR1 SNHLY and CDR2 FYNNEI. V was pared by 7 bases and J by 5 bases, with 12 bases of the junction left unmatched.

This clonotype has only a few counts. V usage is TRBV29-1 and J usage is TRBJ1-4; D gene unclear. Trimming took 6 bases from V and 8 from J, leaving 16 bases between them. The CDR3 is made up of 13 amino acids. Germline CDR1 and CDR2: SQVTM and ANQGSEA. CDR3 DNA sequence: TGCAGCGTGGTTCATTCTCTAGGGGAAAAACTGTTTTTT. Translating gives CSVVHSLGEKLFF.

This clonotype was seen a handful of times. The chain employs TRBV27 and TRBJ2-6; possible D gene TRBD1, 6 bases. The CDR3 covers 16 residues. Germline lookup yields CDR1 MNHEY and CDR2 SMNVEV (reference sequence). Trimming stripped 5 bases from V and 3 bases from J, with 14 bases between. The DNA for the CDR3 is TGTGCCAGCAGTGTGAACAGGGCAGGTGGGGCCAACGTCCTGACTTTC. Translated, it gives CASSVNRAGGANVLTF.

The chain is built from TRBV20-1 and TRBJ2-7, with 9 positions matching TRBD1. This CDR3 is 17 amino acids long. The V gene's germline CDR1 is DFQATT and CDR2 SNEGSKA (reference sequence). V gave up 3 bases and J gave up 3 bases; unmatched junction bases: 15. The CDR3 here is CSASSGTGSSPFYEQYF. The CDR3 DNA reads as TGCAGTGCTAGCTCCGGGACAGGGTCCAGTCCTTTCTACGAGCAGTACTTC.

This clonotype was picked up a small number of times. J is TRBJ2-1 and V is TRBV27, with 7 bases identical to TRBD2. The CDR3 is 14 amino acids. Germline CDR1 MNHEY, CDR2 SMNVEV (reference sequence). The V segment lost 8 bases and the J segment 10 bases; nucleotides outside the gene matches: 14. The CDR3 here is CASLLAASGKEQFF. The CDR3 DNA follows: TGTGCCAGCCTGCTAGCGGCGTCCGGGAAGGAGCAGTTCTTC.

This clonotype came up a few times. The V call is TRBV27, the J call TRBJ2-4; possibly TRBD1 or TRBD2 for D (5 bases each). The CDR3 covers 12 residues. Trimming removed 3 bases at V and 8 bases at J, with 8 bases between. Germline V lookup: CDR1 MNHEY, CDR2 SMNVEV (reference sequence). CDR3 in DNA: TGTGCCAGCAGTTTTACGGGGCACATTCAGTACTTC. Protein: CASSFTGHIQYF.